This T cell receptor beta chain was profiled in a study of T cells after yellow fever vaccination. Study details: The SMART-Seq v4 Ultra Low Input method served to prepare the low-cell-number fractions. Study results and limitations: Secondary responses were weaker yet peaked faster, day 5 versus 15. Once the booster was given, most primary-vaccination clones reappeared, at more than 95% for CD4 and 88% for CD8.

There are 14 residues in the CDR3. V was clipped by 3 bases and J by 5 bases; unmatched bases: 3. Germline assignment: CDR1 SGHVS and CDR2 FNYEAQ. The authors made TCR cDNA by 5'RACE template switching, adding a universal primer site and UMIs. Using its own MiXCR run on the 5' RACE reads, TCRdb lists one record per CDR3 protein. Seen here are under 300,000 distinct CDR3 sequences, 6.9% observed once, and the top ten hold roughly 0.93%. Regarding this clonotype: As yet, its antigen is unknown.

This TCR was recovered from a man aged 25 to 40 who received the YFV17D yellow fever vaccine. V usage is TRBV7-6 and J usage is TRBJ2-3; 9 bases are shared with TRBD1. The starting material was CD4+ T cells sorted from PBMCs, obtained 15 days after the yellow fever booster vaccination. CDR3 residues: CASSLGQGKDTQYF. The CDR3 DNA reads as TGTGCCAGCAGCTTGGGACAGGGTAAAGATACGCAGTATTTT.